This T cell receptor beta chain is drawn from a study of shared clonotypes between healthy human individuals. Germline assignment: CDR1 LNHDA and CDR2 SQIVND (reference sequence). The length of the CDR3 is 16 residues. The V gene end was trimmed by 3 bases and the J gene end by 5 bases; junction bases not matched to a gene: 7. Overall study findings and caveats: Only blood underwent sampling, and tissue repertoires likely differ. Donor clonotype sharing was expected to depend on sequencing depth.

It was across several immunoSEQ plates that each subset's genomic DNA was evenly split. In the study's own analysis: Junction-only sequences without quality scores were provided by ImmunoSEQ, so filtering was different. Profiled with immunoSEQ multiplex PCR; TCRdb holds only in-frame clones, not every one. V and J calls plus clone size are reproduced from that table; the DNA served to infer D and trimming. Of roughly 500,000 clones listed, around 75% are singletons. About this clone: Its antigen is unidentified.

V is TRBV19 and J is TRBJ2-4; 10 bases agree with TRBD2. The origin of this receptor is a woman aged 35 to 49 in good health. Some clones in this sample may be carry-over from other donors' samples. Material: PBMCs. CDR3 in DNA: TGTGCCAGTAGTATTCCCTTAGCGGGAGGCCAAAACATTCAGTACTTC. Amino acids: CASSIPLAGGQNIQYF.